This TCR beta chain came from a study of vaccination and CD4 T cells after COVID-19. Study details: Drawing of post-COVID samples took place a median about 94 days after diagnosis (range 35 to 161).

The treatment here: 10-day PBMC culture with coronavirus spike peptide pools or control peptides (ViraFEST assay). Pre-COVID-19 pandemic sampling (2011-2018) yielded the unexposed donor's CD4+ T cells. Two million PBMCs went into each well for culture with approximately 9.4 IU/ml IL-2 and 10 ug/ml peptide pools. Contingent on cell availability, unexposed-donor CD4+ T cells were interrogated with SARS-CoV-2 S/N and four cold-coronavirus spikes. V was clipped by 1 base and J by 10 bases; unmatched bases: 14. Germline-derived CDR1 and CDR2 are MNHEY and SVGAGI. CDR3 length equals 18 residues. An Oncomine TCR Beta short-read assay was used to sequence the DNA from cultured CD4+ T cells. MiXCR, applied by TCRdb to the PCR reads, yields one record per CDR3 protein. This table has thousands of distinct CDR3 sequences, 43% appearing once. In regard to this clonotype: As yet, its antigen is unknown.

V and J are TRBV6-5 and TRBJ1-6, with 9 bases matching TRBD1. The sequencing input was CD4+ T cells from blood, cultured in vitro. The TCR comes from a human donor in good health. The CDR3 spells CASSYFLSRDRELSPLHF. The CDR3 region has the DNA TGTGCCAGCAGTTACTTCTTATCCCGGGACAGGGAGTTATCACCCCTCCACTTT.